Below are 16 T cell receptor beta chains sequenced from a single sample in a study of blood T cell repertoires in COVID-19. Libraries were prepared by immunoSEQ multiplex PCR; TCRdb keeps only in-frame clonotypes and omits some of them. The sample shows about 93,000 clones, more than 65% of them seen only once. Sequenced material: peripheral blood. All receptors come from a human donor in a cohort sampled during active COVID-19.

As for this clone: This specimen includes other DNA sequences encoding the same CDR3. This chain uses TRBV27 with TRBJ1-3; D perhaps matches TRBD1 (6 bases). Trimming cost V 4 bases and J 1 base, with 8 bases left between them. The CDR3 has 14 residues. Looked up from germline, CDR1 is MNHEY and CDR2 is SMNVEV (reference sequence). In nucleotides, the CDR3 is TGTGCCAGCAGTTCCCAGGGGTCTGGAAACACCATATATTTT. It translates to CASSSQGSGNTIYF.

The chain links TRBV7-3 to TRBJ2-1; D not resolved. The CDR3 spans 15 residues. Germline V gives CDR1 SGHTA, CDR2 FQGTGA. Trimming removed 0 bases at V and 4 bases at J, with 10 bases between. CDR3 sequence: CASSLTAADYNEQFF. The CDR3 DNA reads as TGTGCCAGCAGCTTAACGGCGGCAGATTACAATGAGCAGTTCTTC.

The gene calls are TRBV2 and TRBJ1-1, with 7 positions matching TRBD1. V gave up 7 bases and J gave up 4 bases; unmatched junction bases: 6. CDR3 length: 13 amino acids. The V gene's germline CDR1 is SNHLY and CDR2 FYNNEI. CDR3 nucleotide sequence: TGTGCCAGCACGGTTGACAGGGCCACTGAAGCTTTCTTT. This sequence encodes CASTVDRATEAFF.

The chain has TRBV6-5 and TRBJ2-7, with no clear D. From germline, CDR1 is MNHEY and CDR2 SVGAGI. V gave up 6 bases and J gave up 2 bases, with 8 bases separating them. This CDR3 comprises 12 residues. The CDR3 DNA sequence: TGTGCCAGCAGACCAGGCACCTACGAGCAGTACTTC. Its protein is CASRPGTYEQYF.

This rearrangement joins TRBV12-5 to TRBJ2-1, with TRBD1 matching 7 bases. Losses at the gene ends were 5 bases for V and 8 bases for J; bases not matched to a gene: 12. Germline V lookup: CDR1 LGHNT, CDR2 FRNRAP. This CDR3 is 15 amino acids long. The CDR3 DNA is TGTGCTAGTGGTATAGGGACAGCTTGGGAACATGAGCAGTTCTTC. It is translated as CASGIGTAWEHEQFF.

The rearrangement links TRBV27 to TRBJ1-2; 7 nucleotides match TRBD1. Looked up from germline, CDR1 is MNHEY and CDR2 is SMNVEV (reference sequence). J gave up 7 bases and V 6 bases, and 8 bases lay outside the gene matches. The CDR3 has 13 amino acids. The CDR3 DNA reads as TGTGCCAGCAGGGATACAGGGGAGGCTGGCTACACCTTC. It specifies CASRDTGEAGYTF.

This clone was seen once. The V gene is TRBV21-1, the J gene TRBJ1-1; the D call of TRBD1 is as the table states it, not checked on the DNA. TRBV21-1 is given as a pseudogene. CDR3 length equals 15 residues. CDR3 region: CASSCEQGLNTEAFF. The CDR3 DNA sequence: TGTGCCAGCAGCTGCGAACAGGGATTGAACACTGAAGCTTTCTTT.

This clone was counted only a few times. The V call is TRBV4-2, the J call TRBJ2-7, with 7 bases identical to TRBD2. Looked up from germline, CDR1 is LGHNA and CDR2 is YNFKEQ. The J segment lost 2 bases and the V segment lost 1 base, leaving 5 bases of the junction unmatched. The CDR3 has 15 amino acids. The CDR3 DNA reads as TGTGCCAGCAGCCAAGTCCGGGACTATGCCTACGAGCAGTACTTC. Translation gives CASSQVRDYAYEQYF.

The chain recombines TRBV9 with TRBJ2-1, with 8 bases aligning to TRBD1. Germline V gene lookup returns CDR1 SGDLS and CDR2 YYNGEE. V lost 0 bases, J lost 8 bases, and 7 bases stayed unmatched. CDR3 length: 15 residues. CDR3 residues: CASSVVAGGGYEQFF. The CDR3 bases are TGTGCCAGCAGCGTAGTGGCAGGGGGCGGCTATGAGCAGTTCTTC.

The chain carries TRBV19 and TRBJ2-1, with 10 positions matching TRBD2. There are 17 residues in the CDR3. The V and J ends lost 3 bases and 4 bases, in that order; junction bases with no gene match: 9. CDR1 and CDR2 (germline): LNHDA, SQIVND (reference sequence). CDR3 nucleotides: TGTGCCAGTAGTATGACCCACCTAGCGGGAGAGTACAATGAGCAGTTCTTC. Translated: CASSMTHLAGEYNEQFF.

In nucleotides, the CDR3 is TGTGCCACCAGCAGACAGGGAAGAAGCGAGCAGTACTTC. This gives the protein CATSRQGRSEQYF. The chain carries TRBV15 and TRBJ2-7; D possibly corresponds to TRBD1 (5 bases). There are 13 residues in the CDR3. The germline V gene has CDR1 LNHNV and CDR2 YYDKDF (reference sequence). Trimming removed 2 bases from V and 6 bases from J, with 11 bases in between.

V and J are TRBV4-1 and TRBJ2-5; D might be TRBD2 (6 bases). In germline, CDR1 is MGHRA, CDR2 YSYEKL. The CDR3 has 15 amino acids. The ends were cut back, 4 bases at V and 0 bases at J, with 12 bases in the middle. The CDR3 reads CASSRGEANQETQYF. The CDR3 DNA reads as TGCGCCAGCAGCCGGGGGGAGGCCAACCAAGAGACCCAGTACTTC.

The V call is TRBV5-1, the J call TRBJ2-2; D not resolved. The CDR3 loop spans 14 amino acids. Germline lookup yields CDR1 SGHRS and CDR2 YFSETQ. V dropped 4 bases and J dropped 3 bases, with 10 bases sitting between them. This CDR3 is CASSTIPDTGELFF. The DNA for the CDR3 is TGCGCCAGCAGCACAATCCCAGACACCGGGGAGCTGTTTTTT.

This chain connects TRBV18 to TRBJ1-1; 8 positions match TRBD1. Germline trimming cut 3 bases from V and 3 bases from J; bases unmatched to any gene: 0. There are 13 residues in the CDR3. CDR1 and CDR2 (germline): KGHSH, LQKENI. CDR3 loop: CASSPDRDTEAFF. DNA of the CDR3: TGTGCCAGCTCACCGGACAGGGACACTGAAGCTTTCTTT. The whole variable domain, filled in from reference TRBV18 and TRBJ1-1, reads NAGVMQNPRHLVRRRGQEARLRCSPMKGHSHVYWYRQLPEEGLKFMVYLQKENIIDESGMPKERFSAEFPKEGPSILRIQQVVRGDSAAYFCASSPDRDTEAFFGQGTRLTVV.

The chain is built from TRBV9 and TRBJ2-7; tentatively, D is TRBD2 (7 bases). The germline CDR1 and CDR2 sequences are SGDLS and YYNGEE. The ends were cut back, 4 bases at V and 2 bases at J, with 19 bases in the middle. CDR3 length: 16 amino acids. In nucleotides, the CDR3 is TGTGCCAGCAGCCCTAGGGGGGGGCGGATGGCCTACGAGCAGTACTTC. Its protein product is CASSPRGGRMAYEQYF.

V usage is TRBV5-4 and J usage is TRBJ1-6, with 11 bases fitting TRBD1. CDR3 size: 15 residues. Germline-derived CDR1 and CDR2 are SGHNT and YYREEE (reference sequence). With V trimmed by 4 bases and J by 10 bases, 7 bases remained unmatched. The CDR3 loop reads CASSRAGQGESPLHF. In DNA, the CDR3 is TGTGCCAGCAGCCGTGCGGGACAGGGGGAATCACCCCTCCACTTT.